Below are 14 T cell receptor beta chains sequenced from a single sample in a study of blood T cells in healthy people across ages. For the second PCR, which ran for about 6 to 11 cycles, a sample-barcoded 5' primer and a J-beta primer mix were used. One entry per CDR3 protein results from TCRdb running MiXCR on the 5' RACE reads. Among around 800,000 distinct CDR3 sequences listed, 62% were seen once. The specimen was blood. The receptors stem from a man aged 25 to 40 in good health.

CDR3 sequence reads: CASSGGDYEQYF. CDR3 coding DNA: TGTGCCAGTTCTGGGGGGGACTACGAGCAGTACTTC. V is TRBV4-2 and J is TRBJ2-7; the match to TRBD2 covers 7 bases. This CDR3 contains 12 residues. V shed 9 bases and J 3 bases; nucleotides not matched to a gene: 5. Looked up from germline, CDR1 is LGHNA and CDR2 is YNFKEQ.

This clonotype was counted between two and nine times. The V call is TRBV28, the J call TRBJ2-1, with TRBD2 matching 12 bases. The CDR3 covers 13 residues. The J segment lost 5 bases and the V segment lost 7 bases, leaving 0 bases of the junction unmatched. Germline lookup yields CDR1 MDHEN and CDR2 SYDVKM. In DNA form, the CDR3 reads TGTGCCAGCACTAGCGGGGGGGACAATGAGCAGTTCTTC. It codes for CASTSGGDNEQFF.

The sample holds a few counts of this clonotype. This chain links TRBV5-1 with TRBJ2-3, with 11 positions matching TRBD1. Germline CDR1 SGHRS, CDR2 YFSETQ. There are 16 residues in the CDR3. V was clipped by 4 bases and J by 3 bases; unmatched bases: 7. CDR3 region: CASSPGDRGSTDTQYF. For the CDR3, the DNA is TGCGCCAGCAGCCCAGGGGACAGGGGGTCTACAGATACGCAGTATTTT.

The chain carries TRBV5-1 and TRBJ2-2; D is unresolved. CDR1 is SGHRS and CDR2 is YFSETQ in the germline V gene. V lost 4 bases, J lost 4 bases, and 11 bases lay in between. There are 14 residues in the CDR3. CDR3 in DNA: TGCGCCAGCAGCCGGGCCCAATCCACCGGGGAGCTGTTTTTT. Encoded protein: CASSRAQSTGELFF.

This clonotype was seen more than once but under ten times. V is TRBV2 and J is TRBJ1-2; no clear D. Germline assignment: CDR1 SNHLY and CDR2 FYNNEI. Trimming pared 6 bases from V and 8 bases from J, leaving 10 bases between. This CDR3 is built from 11 residues. CDR3 DNA sequence: TGTGCCAGCAGCGGCTCGGGGGGCTACACCTTC. Residues: CASSGSGGYTF.

The V and J genes are TRBV7-8 and TRBJ2-1, with unresolved D. The end of the DNA is better explained by TRBJ2-7, so the J call may be wrong. Germline values: CDR1 SGHVS, CDR2 FQNEAQ. The CDR3 is 14 amino acids. CDR3 DNA: TGTGCCAGCAGCTTAGTTATAAACTCCTACGAGCAGTACTTC. Encoded protein: CASSLVINSYEQYF.

The V call is TRBV25-1, the J call TRBJ2-4; the match to TRBD2 covers 8 bases. The J call may be wrong; the DNA end is better matched by TRBJ2-7. This CDR3 has 15 amino acids. Germline assignment: CDR1 MGHDK and CDR2 SYGVNS. For the CDR3, the DNA is TGTGCCAGCAGTGATCGGCGGGGGGACCCGTACGAGCAGTACTTC. This gives the protein CASSDRRGDPYEQYF.

Comments on this clonotype: One junction end disagrees with the germline gene, perhaps due to a read error. This chain connects TRBV7-9 to TRBJ2-7, with a possible D match to TRBD2 (5 bases). The CDR3 runs to 13 residues. Germline-derived CDR1 and CDR2 are SEHNR and FQNEAQ (reference sequence). In DNA, the CDR3 is TGTGCCAGCAGCTCGAGGGCCTCCTACGTGCAGTACTTC. Translating it yields CASSSRASYVQYF.

There are a few counts of this clonotype. V is TRBV20-1 and J is TRBJ2-5, with TRBD1 matching over 7 bases. This CDR3 is 15 amino acids long. CDR1 is DFQATT, CDR2 SNEGSKA, per germline (reference sequence). After removal of 0 bases from V and 5 bases from J, the junction contained 9 bases not matched to a gene. The CDR3 DNA follows: TGCAGTGCTAGAGATAAAGAGGGGGCCGGGGAGACCCAGTACTTC. Translating it yields CSARDKEGAGETQYF.

The DNA of the CDR3 is TGTGCCAGCAGTGCCGACCAAGAAAAACTGTTTTTT. This codes for CASSADQEKLFF. This chain uses TRBV2 with TRBJ1-4; D is ambiguous. Germline V gene lookup returns CDR1 SNHLY and CDR2 FYNNEI. This CDR3 contains 12 residues. V was cut by 4 bases and J by 8 bases, with 8 bases left in between.

This clonotype was observed a few times. The CDR3, as DNA: TGCGCCAGCAGCCAAGATCATAACAGGGCAGCGACCCAGTACTTC. Translated: CASSQDHNRAATQYF. The V call is TRBV4-3, the J call TRBJ2-7, with D maybe TRBD1 (6 bases). The J call could be wrong; TRBJ2-5 is a better fit for the DNA end. Germline CDR1 LGHNA, CDR2 YSLEER. There are 15 residues in the CDR3.

V and J are TRBV7-2 and TRBJ2-7; 9 bases map to TRBD1. Trimming removed 0 bases from V and 0 bases from J; junction bases left unmatched: 3. CDR3 size: 16 residues. CDR1 and CDR2 (germline): SGHTA, FQGNSA. CDR3 in amino acids: CASSLAGTGLSYEQYF. The CDR3 DNA reads TGTGCCAGCAGCTTAGCCGGGACAGGGCTCTCCTACGAGCAGTACTTC.

This clonotype was detected a few times. The chain couples TRBV7-9 to TRBJ2-7; TRBD1 agrees at 10 bases. Germline assignment: CDR1 SEHNR and CDR2 FQNEAQ (reference sequence). V shed 5 bases, J shed 3 bases, and the junction held 7 bases outside the gene matches. The CDR3 is 15 residues long. The CDR3 protein is CASSDWDRGFYEQYF. CDR3 sequence (DNA): TGTGCCAGCAGCGACTGGGACAGGGGCTTCTACGAGCAGTACTTC. Full variable domain (outside the CDR3, taken from reference TRBV7-9 and TRBJ2-7): DTGVSQNPRHKITKRGQNVTFRCDPISEHNRLYWYRQTLGQGPEFLTYFQNEAQLEKSRLLSDRFSAERPKGSFSTLEIQRTEQGDSAMYLCASSDWDRGFYEQYFGPGTRLTVT.

The gene calls are TRBV11-2 and TRBJ2-7, with D hard to call. V shed 1 base and J shed 9 bases, with 10 bases lying between them. Germline CDR1 and CDR2: SGHAT and FQNNGV. CDR3 length: 12 residues. CDR3 bases: TGTGCCAGCAGCTTAGGGGTCGGGTTGCAGTACTTC. It yields the protein CASSLGVGLQYF.